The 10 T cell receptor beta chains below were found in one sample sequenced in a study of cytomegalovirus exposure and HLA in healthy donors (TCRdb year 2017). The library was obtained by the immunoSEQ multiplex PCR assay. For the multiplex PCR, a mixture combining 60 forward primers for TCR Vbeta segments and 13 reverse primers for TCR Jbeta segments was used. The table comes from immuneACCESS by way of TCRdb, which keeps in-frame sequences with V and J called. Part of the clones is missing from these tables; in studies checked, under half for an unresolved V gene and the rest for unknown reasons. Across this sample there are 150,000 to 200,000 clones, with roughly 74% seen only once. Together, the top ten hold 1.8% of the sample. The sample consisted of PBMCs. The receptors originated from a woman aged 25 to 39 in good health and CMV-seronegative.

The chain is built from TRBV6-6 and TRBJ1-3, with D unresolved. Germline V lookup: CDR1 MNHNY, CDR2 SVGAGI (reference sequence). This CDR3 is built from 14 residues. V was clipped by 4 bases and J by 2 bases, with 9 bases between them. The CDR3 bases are TGTGCCAGCAGTTCCAAGAGTACTGGAAACACCATATATTTT. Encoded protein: CASSSKSTGNTIYF.

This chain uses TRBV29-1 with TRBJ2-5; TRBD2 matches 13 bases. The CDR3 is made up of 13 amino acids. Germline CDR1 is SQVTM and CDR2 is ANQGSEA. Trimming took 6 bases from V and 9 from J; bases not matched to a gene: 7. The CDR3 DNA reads TGCAGCGTGAGAGGACTAGCGGGAGTTCCCCAGTACTTC. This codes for CSVRGLAGVPQYF.

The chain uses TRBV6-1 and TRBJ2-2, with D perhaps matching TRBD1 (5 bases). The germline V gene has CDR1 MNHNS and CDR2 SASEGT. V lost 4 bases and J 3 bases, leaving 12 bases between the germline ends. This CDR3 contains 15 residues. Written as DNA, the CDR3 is TGTGCCAGCAGTGTACAGGATTGGTACACCGGGGAGCTGTTTTTT. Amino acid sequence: CASSVQDWYTGELFF.

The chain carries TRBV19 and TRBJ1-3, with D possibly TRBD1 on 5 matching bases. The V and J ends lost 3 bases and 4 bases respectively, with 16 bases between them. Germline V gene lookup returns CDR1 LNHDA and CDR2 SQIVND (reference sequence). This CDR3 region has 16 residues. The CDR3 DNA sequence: TGTGCCAGTAGTATTGTCGGCGGGGCTCCGGGAAACACCATATATTTT. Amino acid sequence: CASSIVGGAPGNTIYF.

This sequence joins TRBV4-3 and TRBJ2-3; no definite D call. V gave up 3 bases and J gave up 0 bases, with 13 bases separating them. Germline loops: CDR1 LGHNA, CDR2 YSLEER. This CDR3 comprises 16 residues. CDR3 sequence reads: CASSQGSASSTDTQYF. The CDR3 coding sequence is TGCGCCAGCAGCCAGGGTTCAGCTAGTAGCACAGATACGCAGTATTTT.

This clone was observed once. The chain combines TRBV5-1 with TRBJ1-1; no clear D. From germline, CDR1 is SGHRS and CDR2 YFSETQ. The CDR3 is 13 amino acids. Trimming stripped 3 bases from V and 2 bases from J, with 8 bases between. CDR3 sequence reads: CASSYRDNTEAFF. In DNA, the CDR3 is TGCGCCAGCAGCTACAGAGACAACACTGAAGCTTTCTTT.

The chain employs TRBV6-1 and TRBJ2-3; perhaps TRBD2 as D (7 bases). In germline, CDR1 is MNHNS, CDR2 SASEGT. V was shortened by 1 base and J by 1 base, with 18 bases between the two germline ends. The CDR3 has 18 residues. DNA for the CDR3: TGTGCCAGCAGTGAAGAGGCAGGGCGGGGGCACCGCACAGATACGCAGTATTTT. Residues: CASSEEAGRGHRTDTQYF.

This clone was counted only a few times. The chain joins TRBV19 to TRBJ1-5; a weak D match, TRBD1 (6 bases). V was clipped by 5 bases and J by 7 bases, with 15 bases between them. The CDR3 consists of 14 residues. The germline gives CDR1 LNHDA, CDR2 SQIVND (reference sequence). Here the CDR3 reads CASSSRGRGQPQHF. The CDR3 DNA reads TGTGCCAGTAGTTCTCGGGGAAGGGGGCAGCCCCAGCATTTT. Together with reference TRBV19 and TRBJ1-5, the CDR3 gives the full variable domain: DGGITQSPKYLFRKEGQNVTLSCEQNLNHDAMYWYRQDPGQGLRLIYYSQIVNDFQKGDIAEGYSVSREKKESFPLTVTSAQKNPTAFYLCASSSRGRGQPQHFGDGTRLSIL.

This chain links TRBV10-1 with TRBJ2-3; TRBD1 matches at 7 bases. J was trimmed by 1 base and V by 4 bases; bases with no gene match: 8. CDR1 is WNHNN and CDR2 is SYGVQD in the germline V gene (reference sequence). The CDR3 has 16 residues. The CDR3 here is CASSAGGSGGTDTQYF. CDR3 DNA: TGCGCCAGCAGTGCAGGGGGAAGTGGGGGCACAGATACGCAGTATTTT.

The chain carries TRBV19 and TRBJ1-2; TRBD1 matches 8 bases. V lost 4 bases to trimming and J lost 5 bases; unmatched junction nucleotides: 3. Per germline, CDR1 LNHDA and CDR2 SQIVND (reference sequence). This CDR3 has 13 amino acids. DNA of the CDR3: TGTGCCAGTAGTACAGGGGGCGCATATGGCTACACCTTC. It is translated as CASSTGGAYGYTF.